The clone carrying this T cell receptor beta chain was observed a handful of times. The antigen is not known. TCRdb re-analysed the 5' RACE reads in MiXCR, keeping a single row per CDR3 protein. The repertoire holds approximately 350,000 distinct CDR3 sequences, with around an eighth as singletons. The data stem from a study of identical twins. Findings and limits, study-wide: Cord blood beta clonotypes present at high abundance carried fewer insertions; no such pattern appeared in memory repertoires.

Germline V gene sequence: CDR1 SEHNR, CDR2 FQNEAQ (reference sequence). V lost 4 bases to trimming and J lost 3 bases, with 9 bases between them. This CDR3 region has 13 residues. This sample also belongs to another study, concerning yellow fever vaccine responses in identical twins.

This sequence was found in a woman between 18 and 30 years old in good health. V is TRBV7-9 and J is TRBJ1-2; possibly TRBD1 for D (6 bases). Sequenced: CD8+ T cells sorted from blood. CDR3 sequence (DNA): TGTGCCAGCAGCTCCTGGACAGACTATGGCTACACCTTC. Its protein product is CASSSWTDYGYTF.